The 20 T cell receptor beta chains in this list originate from one sample, sequenced in a study of response to subunit inactivated influenza vaccine. TCRdb fed the RT-PCR reads into MiXCR, producing one record per CDR3 protein. The sample lists around 790,000 distinct CDR3 sequences; around 21% were seen once. The source material was PBMCs from blood, sampled roughly 5 days after vaccination. The receptor set was obtained from a man aged 50 or older who received an inactivated influenza vaccine.

This chain connects TRBV5-6 to TRBJ1-2, with 8 bases matching TRBD1. V was clipped by 4 bases and J by 6 bases; unmatched bases: 5. In germline, CDR1 is SGHDT, CDR2 YYEEEE. The CDR3 extends over 13 amino acids. The CDR3 coding sequence is TGTGCCAGCAGCCGCCACAGGGGGGATGGCTACACCTTC. This codes for CASSRHRGDGYTF.

V is TRBV18 and J is TRBJ1-1; D remains ambiguous. Trimming cost V 2 bases and J 5 bases, with 15 bases left between them. In germline, CDR1 is KGHSH, CDR2 LQKENI. The length of the CDR3 is 15 residues. This chain's CDR3 is CASSPAVIVGTEAFF. DNA of the CDR3: TGTGCCAGCTCACCAGCTGTCATAGTAGGAACTGAAGCTTTCTTT.

This chain joins TRBV4-1 and TRBJ2-7; D not certain. Trimming pared 8 bases from V and 2 bases from J, leaving 13 bases between. Per the germline V gene, CDR1 is MGHRA and CDR2 is YSYEKL. The CDR3 totals 13 residues. The CDR3 DNA reads as TGCGCCAGCCGGTCAGATCTGGCCTACGAGCAGTACTTC. Translation gives CASRSDLAYEQYF.

This clonotype was detected only a few times. DNA for the CDR3: TGTGCCAGCAGCTCTGGACTAGCCCTGGGCACCGGGGAGCTGTTTTTT. This sequence encodes CASSSGLALGTGELFF. This chain uses TRBV7-6 with TRBJ2-2, with 8 bases fitting TRBD2. Germline V gives CDR1 SGHVS, CDR2 FNYEAQ. This CDR3 is built from 16 residues. J gave up 4 bases and V 4 bases, and 8 bases lay outside the gene matches.

This clonotype was recorded once. This chain connects TRBV9 to TRBJ1-1, with a tentative D call TRBD1 (5 bases). The CDR3 is 13 residues long. The V end was cut by 0 bases, the J end by 6 bases, with 9 bases between. CDR1 is SGDLS and CDR2 is YYNGEE in the germline V gene. CDR3 region: CASSVGTISEAFF. CDR3 nucleotide sequence: TGTGCCAGCAGCGTAGGGACAATCTCTGAAGCTTTCTTT.

The V and J genes are TRBV6-2 or TRBV6-3 and TRBJ2-2, with TRBD2 identical over 14 bases. J was trimmed by 5 bases and V by 4 bases; bases with no gene match: 6. This CDR3 region has 17 residues. In germline, CDR1 is MNHEY, CDR2 SVGEGT. The CDR3 nucleotides are TGTGCCAGCAGTTCCCTTCGACTAGCGGGAGGGACCGGGGAGCTGTTTTTT. Protein product: CASSSLRLAGGTGELFF.

This clonotype was picked up many times. V and J are TRBV7-2 and TRBJ2-1; D ambiguous. This CDR3 region has 13 residues. Trimming took 0 bases from V and 4 from J, leaving 4 bases between them. From germline, CDR1 is SGHTA and CDR2 FQGNSA. The CDR3 region is CASSLAEYNEQFF. The DNA for the CDR3 is TGTGCCAGCAGCTTAGCAGAATACAATGAGCAGTTCTTC. The entire variable domain, with the rest obtained from reference TRBV7-2 and TRBJ2-1, is as follows: GAGVSQSPSNKVTEKGKDVELRCDPISGHTALYWYRQSLGQGLEFLIYFQGNSAPDKSGLPSDRFSAERTGGSVSTLTIQRTQQEDSAVYLCASSLAEYNEQFFGPGTRLTVL.

This clonotype was recorded a few times. The chain is built from TRBV7-2 and TRBJ2-7; 9 bases line up with TRBD2. The V gene's germline CDR1 is SGHTA and CDR2 FQGNSA. After removal of 5 bases from V and 4 bases from J, the junction contained 6 bases not matched to a gene. CDR3 length equals 14 residues. CDR3 protein: CASSPSGGPYEQYF. The CDR3 bases are TGTGCCAGCAGCCCAAGCGGGGGGCCTTACGAGCAGTACTTC.

There are a few counts of this clonotype. The chain has TRBV15 and TRBJ2-1; 9 bases are shared with TRBD1. From germline, CDR1 is LNHNV and CDR2 YYDKDF (reference sequence). The V gene end was trimmed by 0 bases and the J gene end by 8 bases; junction bases not matched to a gene: 11. This CDR3 is built from 17 residues. The CDR3 loop is CATSREVGGTGLDEQFF. The CDR3 DNA reads as TGTGCCACCAGCAGAGAAGTAGGAGGGACAGGGCTTGATGAGCAGTTCTTC.

This clonotype was detected a few times. The chain joins TRBV20-1 to TRBJ1-5; no clear D. This CDR3 has 13 amino acids. V was cut by 6 bases and J by 0 bases, with 9 bases left in between. Germline CDR1 DFQATT, CDR2 SNEGSKA (reference sequence). The CDR3 DNA reads as TGCAGTGCGGGAACGGGTAGCAATCAGCCCCAGCATTTT. It yields the protein CSAGTGSNQPQHF.

In its sample, this clonotype was seen a few times. This sequence joins TRBV12-3 or TRBV12-4 and TRBJ2-7; no reliable D call. The V gene lost 3 bases and the J gene lost 0 bases, with 9 bases spanning the gap. The CDR3 runs to 14 residues. The CDR3 DNA reads as TGTGCCAGCAGTTTGAACGGAATCTCCTACGAGCAGTACTTC. Its protein is CASSLNGISYEQYF.

Only a few counts were recorded for this clonotype. V gene TRBV7-3 combines with J gene TRBJ2-3; D gene unclear. Germline V gene sequence: CDR1 SGHTA, CDR2 FQGTGA. This CDR3 has 13 residues. V was shortened by 5 bases and J by 5 bases, with 11 bases between the two germline ends. DNA of the CDR3: TGTGCCAGCAGCCCAACCCTGCGAGATACGCAGTATTTT. Protein: CASSPTLRDTQYF.

The chain combines TRBV12-3 or TRBV12-4 with TRBJ1-6, with no clear D. V lost 3 bases and J 8 bases, leaving 8 bases between the germline ends. The CDR3 sequence is 13 residues long. The CDR3 nucleotides are TGTGCCAGCAGTTTCTTTGCGGATTCACCCCTCCACTTT. Encoded protein: CASSFFADSPLHF.

This clonotype occurred many times. This chain connects TRBV6-5 to TRBJ2-1, with 8 bases identical to TRBD1. CDR1 MNHEY and CDR2 SVGAGI come from the germline V gene. The CDR3 covers 18 residues. V was pared by 0 bases and J by 5 bases, with 12 bases of the junction left unmatched. The CDR3 protein is CASSYSPPWQGANNEQFF. In DNA, the CDR3 is TGTGCCAGCAGTTACTCTCCGCCGTGGCAGGGGGCTAACAATGAGCAGTTCTTC.

The J gene is TRBJ2-3, the V gene TRBV20-1, with D hard to call. Trimming removed 5 bases at V and 4 bases at J, with 16 bases between. Germline CDR1 is DFQATT and CDR2 is SNEGSKA (reference sequence). The length of the CDR3 is 14 residues. CDR3 protein: CSAVPRISSDTQYF. The CDR3 nucleotides are TGCAGTGCTGTCCCCCGGATTAGCTCAGATACGCAGTATTTT.

This clonotype was found a few times. The V call is TRBV9, the J call TRBJ1-2, with D possibly being TRBD1 (5 bases). Per the germline V gene, CDR1 is SGDLS and CDR2 is YYNGEE. This CDR3 spans 16 amino acids. V shed 0 bases and J shed 2 bases, with 14 bases lying between them. CDR3 loop: CASSVDSIQANYGYTF. In nucleotides, the CDR3 is TGTGCCAGCAGCGTAGATTCAATACAGGCCAACTATGGCTACACCTTC.

The sample holds a few counts of this clonotype. The chain employs TRBV2 and TRBJ2-3, with 10 bases that match TRBD2. The CDR3 is 13 amino acids. The trim removed 10 bases at V and 6 bases at J, leaving 7 bases unmatched. Germline assignment: CDR1 SNHLY and CDR2 FYNNEI. The chain's CDR3 is CANSGGVSDTQYF. CDR3 coding DNA: TGTGCCAACAGCGGGGGGGTCTCGGATACGCAGTATTTT.

In DNA, the CDR3 is TGCGCCAGCAGCCCTTCAAAGGCCGGTGAAAAACTGTTTTTT. Its translation is CASSPSKAGEKLFF. This chain joins TRBV4-3 and TRBJ1-4; D uncertain. This CDR3 contains 14 residues. The V end was cut by 4 bases, the J end by 7 bases, with 13 bases between. Germline V lookup: CDR1 LGHNA, CDR2 YSLEER.

This clonotype was counted ten times or more. The chain joins TRBV7-9 to TRBJ1-2; weak D call: TRBD1 (6 bases). V lost 4 bases to trimming and J lost 4 bases, with 10 bases between them. The CDR3 has 13 residues. From germline, CDR1 is SEHNR and CDR2 FQNEAQ (reference sequence). CDR3 residues: CASSSEGGYGYTF. CDR3 nucleotide sequence: TGTGCCAGCAGCTCCGAGGGGGGCTATGGCTACACCTTC. The full variable domain, rest sourced from reference TRBV7-9 and TRBJ1-2, is DTGVSQNPRHKITKRGQNVTFRCDPISEHNRLYWYRQTLGQGPEFLTYFQNEAQLEKSRLLSDRFSAERPKGSFSTLEIQRTEQGDSAMYLCASSSEGGYGYTFGSGTRLTVV.

This clonotype was picked up a small number of times. The rearrangement uses TRBV11-2 and TRBJ2-1; the match to TRBD1 covers 8 bases. The CDR3 covers 16 residues. Trimming took 1 base from V and 9 from J; bases not matched to a gene: 11. Germline V CDR1 and CDR2: SGHAT, FQNNGV. DNA for the CDR3: TGTGCCAGCAGCTTAGGAGGACAGGGCGAGTACGGTGAGCAGTTCTTC. It translates to CASSLGGQGEYGEQFF.